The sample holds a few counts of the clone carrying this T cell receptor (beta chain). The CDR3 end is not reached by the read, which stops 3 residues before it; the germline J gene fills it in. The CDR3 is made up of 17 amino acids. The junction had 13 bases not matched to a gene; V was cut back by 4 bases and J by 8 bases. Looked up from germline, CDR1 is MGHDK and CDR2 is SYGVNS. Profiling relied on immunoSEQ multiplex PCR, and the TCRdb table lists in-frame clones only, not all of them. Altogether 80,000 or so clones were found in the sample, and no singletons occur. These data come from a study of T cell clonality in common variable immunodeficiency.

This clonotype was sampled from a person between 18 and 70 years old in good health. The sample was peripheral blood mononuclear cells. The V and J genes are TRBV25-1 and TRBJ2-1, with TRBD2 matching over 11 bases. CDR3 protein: CASSAPPTSGVEDEQFF. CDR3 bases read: TGTGCCAGCAGTGCCCCCCCGACTAGCGGGGTCGAGGATGAG. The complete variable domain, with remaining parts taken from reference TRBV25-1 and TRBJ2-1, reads EADIYQTPRYLVIGTGKKITLECSQTMGHDKMYWYQQDPGMELHLIHYSYGVNSTEKGDLSSESTVSRIRTEHFPLTLESARPSHTSQYLCASSAPPTSGVEDEQFFGPGTRLTVL.